This section outlines one TCR beta chain sequence together with its context. Its antigen is undetermined. Data came from immunoSEQ multiplex PCR; TCRdb stores just in-frame clones and leaves some out. The repertoire consists of around 2.5 million clones, with roughly 93% occurring once and the leading ten covering roughly 0.39%. These data originate in a study of shared clonotypes between healthy human individuals. Study-wide points: Naive subsets generally had larger estimated richness than memory subsets.

The ends were cut back, 3 bases at V and 4 bases at J, with 19 bases in the middle. Per germline, CDR1 MDHEN and CDR2 SYDVKM. The CDR3 runs 18 residues. This clonotype originated in a man aged 18-30 years in good health. Some clones in this sample may be carry-over from other donors' samples. The V and J genes are TRBV28 and TRBJ1-6, with D perhaps TRBD1 (5 bases). The sample taken for sequencing was naive CD4+ T cells from PBMCs. The subset was: CD45RA+ positively selected. The CDR3 region has the DNA TGTGCCAGCAGTTTGTTTGGCAAACCAAGGGGATATAATTCACCCCTCCACTTT. This gives the protein CASSLFGKPRGYNSPLHF.